One and the same sample provided the 8 T cell receptor beta chains below, sequenced in a study of blood T cell repertoires in COVID-19. Profiled with immunoSEQ multiplex PCR; TCRdb holds only in-frame clones, not every one. The sample records just over 90,000 clones, 90% being singletons. Input material: peripheral blood. The receptor source for this set is a human donor with active COVID-19. The donor label of this sample is uncertain.

The chain carries TRBV6-4 and TRBJ2-7; tentatively, D is TRBD1 (6 bases). The CDR3 covers 11 residues. Trimming took off 10 bases at V and 4 bases at J, with 11 bases between the two ends. Germline V gene sequence: CDR1 MRHNA, CDR2 SNTAGT. CDR3 amino acids: CAIHRAYEQYF. Here the CDR3 DNA reads TGTGCCATCCACAGGGCGTACGAGCAGTACTTC.

This clone appeared a single time. The genes are TRBV25-1 and TRBJ1-5; D might be TRBD1 (6 bases). Germline V gene lookup returns CDR1 MGHDK and CDR2 SYGVNS. The V end lost 4 bases, the J end lost 0 bases, and 13 bases lay between the germline ends. This CDR3 region has 16 residues. For the CDR3, the DNA is TGTGCCAGCAGTGGTCGGACAGCAAATAGCAATCAGCCCCAGCATTTT. This encodes CASSGRTANSNQPQHF.

CDR3 bases: TGTGCCAGCAGCGGGGGACTAGCGGGGCTTCCCGGGGAGCTGTTTTTT. Translated: CASSGGLAGLPGELFF. The chain couples TRBV5-6 to TRBJ2-2; 13 bases are shared with TRBD2. Germline V CDR1 and CDR2: SGHDT, YYEEEE. The CDR3 spans 16 residues. Trimming cost V 4 bases and J 6 bases; bases outside gene matches: 6. Supplemented by reference TRBV5-6 and TRBJ2-2, the full variable domain reads DAGVTQSPTHLIKTRGQQVTLRCSPKSGHDTVSWYQQALGQGPQFIFQYYEEEERQRGNFPDRFSGHQFPNYSSELNVNALLLGDSALYLCASSGGLAGLPGELFFGEGSRLTVL.

The chain carries TRBV9 and TRBJ1-6; the D is unclear. This CDR3 contains 16 residues. Germline CDR1 SGDLS, CDR2 YYNGEE. V dropped 0 bases and J dropped 10 bases, with 17 bases sitting between them. Here the CDR3 DNA reads TGTGCCAGCAGCGTAGGTGAGCCCCCTTTCGGGTCACCCCTCCACTTT. This translates into CASSVGEPPFGSPLHF.

In nucleotides, the CDR3 is TGTGCCAGCAGCTTGGATCCCGGCACTGAAGCTTTCTTT. Residues: CASSLDPGTEAFF. This chain links TRBV5-6 with TRBJ1-1; D gene unclear. The CDR3 extends over 13 amino acids. Trimming removed 0 bases from V and 4 bases from J, with 7 bases in between. Germline V lookup: CDR1 SGHDT, CDR2 YYEEEE.

This clone appeared a few times. This chain joins TRBV7-9 and TRBJ1-1; 8 bases line up with TRBD1. This CDR3 has 13 amino acids. Looked up from germline, CDR1 is SEHNR and CDR2 is FQNEAQ (reference sequence). V lost 5 bases, J lost 9 bases, and 8 bases stayed unmatched. Here the CDR3 reads CASSPRTGWKAFF. CDR3 DNA sequence: TGTGCCAGCAGCCCCCGGACAGGGTGGAAAGCTTTCTTT.

This chain connects TRBV5-1 to TRBJ1-2, with no clear D. Germline CDR1 and CDR2: SGHRS and YFSETQ. This CDR3 has 14 amino acids. With 1 base removed from V and 1 base from J, the gap between germline ends came to 8 bases. CDR3 sequence reads: CASSLYGDNYGYTF. The CDR3 bases are TGCGCCAGCAGCTTGTACGGGGATAACTATGGCTACACCTTC.

The chain is built from TRBV7-9 and TRBJ2-7; TRBD2 matches at 8 bases. The trim removed 4 bases at V and 2 bases at J, leaving 16 bases unmatched. CDR1 SEHNR and CDR2 FQNEAQ come from the germline V gene (reference sequence). The CDR3 has 18 amino acids. CDR3 bases: TGTGCCAGCAGCTCCCCGGGGCGGGTTAGCGGGGTCGCCTACGAGCAGTACTTC. Translated: CASSSPGRVSGVAYEQYF.